The clone carrying this T cell receptor beta chain has at least ten counts. Germline assignment: CDR1 MGHRA and CDR2 YSYEKL. Trimming shortened V by 0 bases and J by 1 base, and 16 bases separated the two germline ends. CDR3 length: 18 residues. Each donor supplied roughly 10 milliliters of peripheral blood. They isolated at least 6 million PBMCs from each sample. The sample is drawn from a study of blood T cells in healthy people across ages. Primed by a sample-barcoded 5' primer and a J-beta primer mix, a second PCR proceeded for about 7 to 11 cycles. Each CDR3 protein gets one entry after TCRdb re-called the 5' RACE reads with MiXCR. In the table there are fewer than 1 million distinct CDR3 sequences, approximately 44% of which are singletons.

This receptor was identified in a man in his 60s in good health. The chain links TRBV4-1 to TRBJ2-1; D may be TRBD1 (6 bases). Material: blood. DNA of the CDR3: TGCGCCAGCAGCCAAGATAGGCTAACAGGGTTGTCCTACAATGAGCAGTTCTTC. It yields the protein CASSQDRLTGLSYNEQFF.